The next 21 T cell receptor beta chains were all read from a single sample in a study of identical twins. TCRdb recomputed calls from the 5' RACE reads with MiXCR, one row per CDR3 protein. The sample records 450,000 or so distinct CDR3 sequences, approximately 15% being singletons. This sample also belongs to another study, concerning yellow fever vaccine responses in identical twins.

Specimen: CD4+ T cells sorted from blood. Receptors originate from a woman aged 18-35 years in good health.

This clonotype was picked up many times. The V call is TRBV12-3 or TRBV12-4, the J call TRBJ1-5; the match to TRBD1 covers 9 bases. This CDR3 spans 15 amino acids. V trimming: 6 bases; J trimming: 5 bases; junction bases outside the gene matches: 8. The CDR3 reads CASSTRQGVHQPQHF. The CDR3 DNA follows: TGTGCCAGCAGCACTAGACAGGGGGTCCATCAGCCCCAGCATTTT.

This clonotype was recorded at least ten times. The chain employs TRBV7-2 and TRBJ1-1; 12 bases are shared with TRBD1. Germline values: CDR1 SGHTA, CDR2 FQGNSA. The CDR3 totals 15 residues. The V segment lost 4 bases and the J segment 11 bases; nucleotides outside the gene matches: 11. The CDR3 coding sequence is TGTGCCAGCAGCTCACGGATGGGACAGGGGGCTAGTGCTTTCTTT. Protein sequence: CASSSRMGQGASAFF.

The rearrangement joins TRBV20-1 to TRBJ2-1; D is uncertain. Germline CDR1 is DFQATT and CDR2 is SNEGSKA (reference sequence). The CDR3 runs 15 residues. V lost 1 base and J lost 4, with 14 bases in between. CDR3 amino acids: CSARGSSNNYNEQFF. The CDR3 DNA reads as TGCAGTGCTAGAGGTAGTTCGAACAATTACAATGAGCAGTTCTTC.

This chain joins TRBV29-1 and TRBJ2-1; D is ambiguous. V was shortened by 8 bases and J by 0 bases, with 11 bases between the two germline ends. Germline V gene data show CDR1 as SQVTM and CDR2 as ANQGSEA. The length of the CDR3 is 13 residues. The CDR3 nucleotides are TGCAGCCATGACTCGAGCTCCTACAATGAGCAGTTCTTC. Translation: CSHDSSSYNEQFF.

This clonotype was observed many times. V is TRBV24-1 and J is TRBJ2-1, with TRBD2 matching 9 bases. Trimming removed 4 bases from V and 5 bases from J; junction bases left unmatched: 8. Looked up from germline, CDR1 is KGHDR and CDR2 is SFDVKD. The CDR3 has 16 residues. CDR3 nucleotides: TGTGCCACCAGTGACACCGGGACTAGCCTCAACAATGAGCAGTTCTTC. Translation: CATSDTGTSLNNEQFF.

This clonotype was observed at least ten times. CDR3 protein: CASSYSGGGDSPLHF. CDR3 nucleotides: TGTGCCAGCAGTTACTCGGGGGGAGGGGATTCACCCCTCCACTTT. The rearrangement joins TRBV6-5 to TRBJ1-6, with D maybe TRBD1 (5 bases). Per germline, CDR1 MNHEY and CDR2 SVGAGI. The CDR3 contains 15 residues. Trimming removed 0 bases at V and 8 bases at J, with 11 bases between.

This clonotype was counted only a few times. V and J are TRBV3-1 and TRBJ1-4; a possible D gene is TRBD1 (5 bases). This CDR3 has 14 residues. The germline V gene encodes CDR1 LGHDT and CDR2 YNNKEL (reference sequence). The V gene lost 3 bases and the J gene lost 3 bases, with 8 bases spanning the gap. In DNA, the CDR3 is TGTGCCAGCAGCCAGCGACAGCCTAATGAAAAACTGTTTTTT. This translates into CASSQRQPNEKLFF. The variable domain in full, with the rest retrieved from reference TRBV3-1 and TRBJ1-4, is DTAVSQTPKYLVTQMGNDKSIKCEQNLGHDTMYWYKQDSKKFLKIMFSYNNKELIINETVPNRFSPKSPDKAHLNLHINSLELGDSAVYFCASSQRQPNEKLFFGSGTQLSVL.

This clonotype came up a few times. The CDR3 here is CASSESLAGNYEQYF. The DNA for the CDR3 is TGTGCCAGCAGTGAATCACTAGCGGGAAACTACGAGCAGTACTTC. The V and J genes are TRBV25-1 and TRBJ2-7; TRBD2 agrees at 10 bases. CDR1 and CDR2 from the germline V gene are MGHDK and SYGVNS. The CDR3 length is 15 residues. Trimming cost V 1 base and J 3 bases; bases outside gene matches: 3.

The table lists this clonotype with a few counts. The chain employs TRBV7-6 and TRBJ2-7; 12 bases line up with TRBD2. The J segment lost 7 bases and the V segment lost 5 bases, leaving 12 bases of the junction unmatched. The germline CDR1 and CDR2 sequences are SGHVS and FNYEAQ. The CDR3 contains 16 residues. CDR3 sequence reads: CASSEILAGGPGEQYF. Here the CDR3 DNA reads TGTGCCAGCAGCGAAATACTAGCGGGGGGCCCGGGGGAGCAGTACTTC.

The gene calls are TRBV3-1 and TRBJ2-5, with D possibly TRBD2 on 6 matching bases. Germline assignment: CDR1 LGHDT and CDR2 YNNKEL (reference sequence). V lost 2 bases to trimming and J lost 8 bases, with 15 bases between them. The CDR3 has 14 amino acids. CDR3 sequence (DNA): TGTGCCAGCAGCCAAACCGGGACTGCTGAAACCCAGTACTTC. It translates to CASSQTGTAETQYF.

There are many counts of this clonotype. V gene TRBV29-1 combines with J gene TRBJ2-3; 9 nucleotides line up with TRBD1. Germline V CDR1 and CDR2: SQVTM, ANQGSEA. V shed 6 bases, J shed 1 base, and the junction held 11 bases outside the gene matches. This CDR3 is 16 amino acids long. The CDR3 reads CSVDRGDEGGTDTQYF. CDR3 coding DNA: TGCAGCGTGGACAGGGGCGATGAGGGAGGCACAGATACGCAGTATTTT.

This clonotype appeared a few times. The chain has TRBV24-1 and TRBJ2-2; the match to TRBD1 covers 8 bases. V lost 4 bases to trimming and J lost 3 bases; unmatched junction nucleotides: 6. CDR1 and CDR2 from the germline V gene are KGHDR and SFDVKD. The CDR3 runs 16 residues. The CDR3 sequence: CATSDPGGAHTGELFF. The CDR3 DNA sequence: TGTGCCACCAGTGACCCAGGGGGCGCACACACCGGGGAGCTGTTTTTT.

J is TRBJ2-7 and V is TRBV29-1, with 9 bases identical to TRBD2. The germline CDR1 and CDR2 sequences are SQVTM and ANQGSEA. V lost 3 bases and J lost 5; bases outside the gene matches: 8. This CDR3 has 14 amino acids. The CDR3 region has the DNA TGCAGCGTTGATAGCGGGAGAGCGAATCACGAGCAGTACTTC. Translation gives CSVDSGRANHEQYF.

V and J are TRBV10-3 and TRBJ2-3; TRBD2 aligns across 11 bases. The V and J ends lost 10 bases and 4 bases, in that order; junction bases with no gene match: 10. The CDR3 covers 15 residues. Germline V gives CDR1 ENHRY, CDR2 SYGVKD. In DNA, the CDR3 is TGTGCCAGCTCCGACCCTAGCGGGAGGTCAGATACGCAGTATTTT. Protein product: CASSDPSGRSDTQYF.

This chain connects TRBV5-8 to TRBJ2-2, with 11 bases matching TRBD1. In germline, CDR1 is SGHTS, CDR2 YDEGEE. V shed 4 bases and J 6 bases; nucleotides not matched to a gene: 5. CDR3 length equals 15 residues. The DNA of the CDR3 is TGTGCCAGCAGCCCGGGACAGGGGGTTTCCGGGGAGCTGTTTTTT. Its protein product is CASSPGQGVSGELFF.

This clonotype was observed a few times. The chain links TRBV15 to TRBJ2-3, with TRBD1 matching 7 bases. This CDR3 comprises 13 residues. V lost 4 bases to trimming and J lost 8 bases; unmatched junction nucleotides: 6. Per germline, CDR1 LNHNV and CDR2 YYDKDF (reference sequence). The CDR3 loop reads CATSTGSGGTQYF. The CDR3 region has the DNA TGTGCCACCAGCACGGGGTCAGGGGGTACGCAGTATTTT.

This clonotype was seen a handful of times. The genes are TRBV29-1 and TRBJ2-1, with no clear D. This CDR3 comprises 14 residues. The V and J ends lost 4 bases and 0 bases respectively, with 10 bases between them. Germline CDR1 and CDR2: SQVTM and ANQGSEA. For the CDR3, the DNA is TGCAGCGTTGGGACCAGAATCTCCTACAATGAGCAGTTCTTC. Translated: CSVGTRISYNEQFF.

The J gene is TRBJ2-7, the V gene TRBV7-2; 7 bases map to TRBD2. CDR3 size: 13 residues. Germline V gene lookup returns CDR1 SGHTA and CDR2 FQGNSA. J lost 4 bases, V lost 5 bases, and 5 bases had no gene match. The CDR3 here is CASSGGRPYEQYF. The CDR3 DNA is TGTGCCAGCAGCGGCGGGAGACCGTACGAGCAGTACTTC.

This sequence joins TRBV29-1 and TRBJ2-4, with 12 positions matching TRBD2. The ends lost 4 bases at V and 13 bases at J; junction bases unmatched: 17. Per the germline V gene, CDR1 is SQVTM and CDR2 is ANQGSEA. There are 16 residues in the CDR3. The CDR3 here is CSVALLAGGPIIPQYF. CDR3 coding DNA: TGCAGCGTTGCCCTACTAGCGGGAGGCCCAATTATCCCCCAGTACTTC. The full variable domain, rest sourced from reference TRBV29-1 and TRBJ2-4, is SAVISQKPSRDICQRGTSLTIQCQVDSQVTMMFWYRQQPGQSLTLIATANQGSEATYESGFVIDKFPISRPNLTFSTLTVSNMSPEDSSIYLCSVALLAGGPIIPQYFGAGTRLSVL.

This clonotype was seen a few times. It is unclear where the CDR3 begins or ends on the DNA, so no DNA is shown, and the CDR3 is as TCRdb lists it. V gene TRBV21-1 combines with J gene TRBJ2-1; the D call in the table, TRBD2, was not verified against the DNA. TRBV21-1 is annotated as a pseudogene. The CDR3 has 17 residues if both end residues are counted. The CDR3 spells CASSKVGSGTSDNEQFF.

This clonotype has more than one count but fewer than ten. This chain connects TRBV7-9 to TRBJ2-2, with a tentative D call TRBD2 (6 bases). The V end was cut by 7 bases, the J end by 0 bases, with 12 bases between. Germline loops: CDR1 SEHNR, CDR2 FQNEAQ (reference sequence). The CDR3 consists of 15 residues. Written as DNA, the CDR3 is TGTGCCAGCAACCCCGGGACTTCGAACACCGGGGAGCTGTTTTTT. Its protein product is CASNPGTSNTGELFF.